This T cell receptor beta chain was sequenced for a study of cytomegalovirus exposure and HLA in healthy donors. Across the whole study: There were 75 million to 95 million unique TCRs (from HLA-typed donors) in an early data release. Study-wide findings and caveats: The productive fraction for most TCR beta V segments was about 87% or about 30% in an earlier analysis.

Samples came from healthy bone marrow donors. On this clone itself: Its target is not known.

J gave up 3 bases and V 6 bases, and 7 bases lay outside the gene matches. Looked up from germline, CDR1 is MNHNS and CDR2 is SASEGT. The CDR3 spans 15 residues. The PCR had 60 Vbeta and 13 Jbeta primers. Using immunoSEQ multiplex PCR, the repertoire was profiled, and TCRdb retains in-frame clones only, with some absent. The sample has about 150,000 clones, 65% to 80% seen once. This TCR derives from a man in his forties in good health and CMV-seropositive. Sequenced input: PBMCs. The chain joins TRBV6-1 to TRBJ2-4, with TRBD1 matching over 8 bases. Written as DNA, the CDR3 is TGTGCCAGCAGCCGCGACAGGGGAGGCAAAAACATTCAGTACTTC. It yields the protein CASSRDRGGKNIQYF.